The T cell receptor (beta chain) described here comes from a study of tumor-infiltrating lymphocytes in localized non-small cell lung cancer. General study results and limits: Available tissue quantity limited TCR sequencing to a patient subset. No link was found between tumor T-cell fraction and recurrence-free survival. Immunotypes IM1 and IM2 had similar TCR-derived T-cell fractions.

On this clone itself: Antigen unknown.

Profiling relied on immunoSEQ multiplex PCR, and the TCRdb table lists in-frame clones only, not all of them. The sample comprises about 29,000 clones, 70% to 90% of which are singletons, and around 2.1% rests with the top ten. The material sequenced was lung tumor tissue. The receptor was derived from a human donor with non-small cell lung cancer.

This CDR3 reads CATSRDLGQGHEQYF. DNA of the CDR3: TGTGCCACCAGCAGAGATCTTGGTCAGGGCCACGAGCAGTACTTC. This chain links TRBV15 with TRBJ2-7; D might be TRBD1 (5 bases). Trimming stripped 0 bases from V and 5 bases from J, with 14 bases between. Germline CDR1 LNHNV, CDR2 YYDKDF (reference sequence). The CDR3 totals 15 residues.